The rows below give T cell receptor beta chains drawn from one sample of a study of T cells in localized non-small cell lung cancer. Clones were sequenced by immunoSEQ multiplex PCR, and TCRdb holds only the in-frame ones, with some missing. The table shows over 25,000 clones, with 80% to 95% occurring only once. The input for sequencing was peripheral blood, taken before any cancer treatment. The receptors were gathered from a woman aged 40 to 75 with stage I lung adenocarcinoma. Each CDR3 is given with its conserved first and last residue. D genes are given only for firm matches. Clone size is given for some rows only: seen once, a few or many times, or a class if the clone is expanded.

TRBJ2-7 | TRBD1 | once | TRBV19 | CASSPGKGAHEQYF | TGTGCCAGTAGTCCCGGGAAGGGGGCCCACGAGCAGTACTTC
TRBJ2-4 | . | . | TRBV7-9 | CASSLAGTPLLAKNIQYF | TGTGCCAGCAGCTTAGCCGGGACACCACTCCTAGCCAAAAACATTCAGTACTTC
TRBJ2-2 | TRBD2 | . | TRBV5-4 | CASSSGLANTGELFF | TGTGCCAGCAGTTCGGGACTAGCGAACACCGGGGAGCTGTTTTTT
TRBJ1-4 | . | . | TRBV6-1 | CASSLTGATNEKLFF | TGTGCCAGCAGTCTGACGGGAGCAACTAATGAAAAACTGTTTTTT
TRBJ2-6 | . | . | TRBV5-2 | CASNCTQSRANVLTF | TGTGCCAGCAATTGTACACAAAGTCGGGCCAACGTCCTGACTTTC
TRBJ2-6 | . | . | TRBV6-5 | CASSSRVSGANVLTF | TGTGCCAGCAGTTCCAGGGTAAGCGGGGCCAACGTCCTGACTTTC
TRBJ2-2 | . | few | TRBV11-3 | CASSLDYWHLGGGELFF | TGTGCCAGCAGCTTAGATTATTGGCACTTAGGCGGCGGGGAGCTGTTTTTT
TRBJ1-1 | . | . | TRBV7-2 | CASSLGGLNTEAFF | TGTGCCAGCAGCCTGGGAGGACTAAACACTGAAGCTTTCTTT
TRBJ2-1 | . | once | TRBV9 | CASSQGLAEVFEQFF | TGTGCCAGCAGCCAAGGACTTGCTGAGGTTTTTGAGCAGTTCTTC
TRBJ1-1 | TRBD1 | . | TRBV15 | CATSRGQGARGAEAFF | TGTGCCACCAGCAGAGGACAGGGAGCCCGTGGAGCTGAAGCTTTCTTT
TRBJ1-1 | . | . | TRBV30 | CAWSMGVLTGTEAFF | TGTGCCTGGTCGATGGGCGTTCTGACTGGCACTGAAGCTTTCTTT
TRBJ1-1 | . | . | TRBV11-1 | CASSSTYRDTEAFF | TGTGCCAGCAGCTCGACCTACAGAGACACTGAAGCTTTCTTT
TRBJ1-1 | . | . | TRBV4-3 | CASSQGQNTEAFF | TGCGCCAGCAGCCAAGGGCAGAACACTGAAGCTTTCTTT
TRBJ2-7 | TRBD2 | . | TRBV10-3 | CAISEGIAGGLSYEQYF | TGTGCCATCAGTGAGGGAATAGCGGGAGGCCTCTCCTACGAGCAGTACTTC
TRBJ2-1 | TRBD2 | . | TRBV10-1 | CASRGGPDYNEQFF | TGCGCCAGCAGGGGAGGGCCCGACTACAATGAGCAGTTCTTC
TRBJ2-7 | . | . | TRBV20-1 | CSARVFDEQYF | TGCAGTGCTAGAGTTTTCGACGAGCAGTACTTC
TRBJ2-2 | . | . | TRBV30 | CAWSVHGARELFF | TGTGCCTGGAGTGTTCACGGGGCACGGGAGCTGTTTTTT
TRBJ1-1 | . | . | TRBV6-5 | CASSPTWGRTEAFF | TGTGCCAGCAGTCCAACATGGGGTAGGACTGAAGCTTTCTTT
TRBJ2-1 | . | . | TRBV4-3 | CASSQDPGPYNEQFF | TGCGCCAGCAGCCAAGATCCGGGACCTTACAATGAGCAGTTCTTC
TRBJ2-7 | . | . | TRBV11-3 | CASSFGQSPYEQYF | TGTGCCAGCAGCTTTGGACAGTCCCCCTACGAGCAGTACTTC
TRBJ2-7 | TRBD2 | . | TRBV19 | CASSIAASGALYEQYF | TGTGCCAGTAGTATAGCTGCTAGCGGGGCGTTATACGAGCAGTACTTC
TRBJ2-5 | . | . | TRBV5-4 | CASSFRGRQETQYF | TGTGCCAGCAGCTTCCGGGGCAGACAAGAGACCCAGTACTTC
TRBJ1-1 | . | . | TRBV5-8 | CASTSWGSRAEAFF | TGTGCCAGCACCTCGTGGGGAAGTCGGGCTGAAGCTTTCTTT
TRBJ1-1 | . | . | TRBV29-1 | CSVGRDQNTEAFF | TGCAGCGTTGGCCGGGATCAGAACACTGAAGCTTTCTTT
TRBJ1-1 | TRBD1 | . | TRBV5-5 | CASSLGTGVGTEAFF | TGTGCCAGCAGCTTGGGGACAGGGGTCGGCACTGAAGCTTTCTTT
TRBJ1-5 | . | . | TRBV7-2 | CASSLATANQPQHF | TGTGCCAGCAGCTTAGCGACAGCGAATCAGCCCCAGCATTTT
TRBJ1-6 | . | . | TRBV18 | CASSPGEGSPLHF | TGTGCCAGCTCACCAGGGGAAGGTTCACCCCTCCACTTT
TRBJ2-5 | . | . | TRBV19 | CASTSGSRPPGTQYF | TGTGCCAGTACCTCCGGCTCGCGCCCGCCAGGGACCCAGTACTTC
TRBJ2-4 | . | once | TRBV7-9 | CASSVSWDGLAKNIQYF | TGTGCCAGCAGCGTATCCTGGGACGGCTTAGCCAAAAACATTCAGTACTTC
TRBJ1-1 | . | . | TRBV19 | CASSIGVNTEAFF | TGTGCCAGTAGTATCGGAGTAAACACTGAAGCTTTCTTT
TRBJ2-5 | TRBD2 | . | TRBV5-1 | CASSLAPRGGPETQYF | TGCGCCAGCAGCTTGGCTCCGCGGGGGGGGCCGGAGACCCAGTACTTC
TRBJ1-5 | . | . | TRBV28 | CASMSGDAQPQHF | TGTGCCAGCATGTCAGGGGATGCTCAGCCCCAGCATTTT
TRBJ2-3 | . | . | TRBV6-5 | CASSYSKPYRADTQYF | TGTGCCAGCAGTTACTCGAAACCTTACAGAGCTGATACGCAGTATTTT
TRBJ2-3 | . | . | TRBV18 | CASSPLASGTDTQYF | TGTGCCAGCTCACCACTAGCGAGTGGCACAGATACGCAGTATTTT
TRBJ1-5 | . | . | TRBV30 | CAWSALSNQPQHF | TGTGCCTGGAGTGCGCTAAGCAATCAGCCCCAGCATTTT
TRBJ1-2 | TRBD1 | . | TRBV7-9 | CASSLGDREVF | TGTGCCAGCAGCTTAGGGGACAGGGAAGTTTTC
TRBJ1-2 | . | . | TRBV5-4 | CASSLPGEAYGYTF | TGTGCCAGCAGCCTCCCCGGGGAGGCCTATGGCTACACCTTC
TRBJ1-4 | . | . | TRBV14 | CASSQDVPNEKLFF | TGTGCCAGCAGCCAAGATGTCCCTAATGAAAAACTGTTTTTT
TRBJ2-1 | TRBD1 | . | TRBV15 | CATSIKASGQYYNEQFF | TGTGCCACCAGCATAAAGGCCTCGGGACAGTACTACAATGAGCAGTTCTTC
TRBJ2-2 | . | . | TRBV28 | CASKRLEGTTGELFF | TGTGCCAGCAAGAGGTTAGAGGGAACCACCGGGGAGCTGTTTTTT
TRBJ1-5 | TRBD1 | . | TRBV7-2 | CASSLRQGDQPQHF | TGTGCCAGCAGCTTACGACAGGGGGATCAGCCCCAGCATTTT